The clone carrying this T cell receptor (beta chain) was seen just once. Its antigen is not known. This sample was included in a study of CD8 T cells in Susac syndrome. Random hexamers were used to reverse transcribe roughly 0.5 to 1 ug of RNA. TCRdb reprocessed the immunoSEQ multiplex PCR reads with MiXCR, giving one entry per CDR3 protein. The data contain 180,000 or so distinct CDR3 sequences, over 90% of them singletons. Study-wide points: In Susac syndrome, the CD4+ T cell repertoires did not show clonal expansion.

Germline CDR1 is MNHEY and CDR2 is SVGAGI. With 5 bases removed from V and 3 bases from J, the gap between germline ends came to 16 bases. The CDR3 is 15 amino acids. The chain uses TRBV6-5 and TRBJ2-5; possibly TRBD1 or TRBD2 for D (5 bases each). This TCR was recovered from a human donor with Susac syndrome. What was sequenced was CD4+ T cells from PBMCs. CDR3 sequence reads: CASSPPGRPKETQYF. The CDR3 nucleotides are TGTGCCAGCAGTCCCCCGGGACGACCTAAAGAGACCCAGTACTTC.